The 31 T cell receptor beta chains in this list originate from one sample, sequenced in a study of monozygotic twins with inflammatory bowel disease. TCRdb reprocessed the 5' RACE reads, keeping one entry per CDR3 protein, no DNA. The ten most abundant clones cover more than 2% of a sample with around 380,000 distinct CDR3 sequences. Sequenced material: blood. These receptors were obtained from a human donor with ulcerative colitis or Crohn's disease, or a healthy co-twin of an affected twin (not recorded which).

The genes are TRBV5-1 and TRBJ2-1; TCRdb's assignment of TRBD1 cannot be checked, as there is no DNA. Germline CDR1 and CDR2: SGHRS and YFSETQ. This CDR3 contains 17 residues. The CDR3 loop reads CASSHRPSGQGANEQFF.

The rearrangement joins TRBV5-4 to TRBJ2-1; no DNA is available, so the TRBD1 call from TCRdb remains unchecked. There are 15 residues in the CDR3. In germline, CDR1 is SGHNT, CDR2 YYREEE (reference sequence). This CDR3 reads CASSSRTGRNNEQFF.

V usage is TRBV5-1 and J usage is TRBJ2-7. This CDR3 comprises 15 residues. In germline, CDR1 is SGHRS, CDR2 YFSETQ. The CDR3 sequence is CASSLDREQNYEQYF.

V and J are TRBV19 and TRBJ2-7; the D call of TRBD1 rests on TCRdb alone, since no DNA is present to check it. Per germline, CDR1 LNHDA and CDR2 SQIVND (reference sequence). This CDR3 is 17 amino acids long. The CDR3 protein is CASSSRSDRDRTYEQYF. The complete variable domain, with remaining parts taken from reference TRBV19 and TRBJ2-7, reads DGGITQSPKYLFRKEGQNVTLSCEQNLNHDAMYWYRQDPGQGLRLIYYSQIVNDFQKGDIAEGYSVSREKKESFPLTVTSAQKNPTAFYLCASSSRSDRDRTYEQYFGPGTRLTVT.

The chain carries TRBV5-1 and TRBJ2-3; with no DNA, the TCRdb D assignment of TRBD1 cannot be verified. Germline lookup yields CDR1 SGHRS and CDR2 YFSETQ. CDR3 length: 15 residues. The CDR3 sequence: CASSLLGQPGDTQYF.

This chain uses TRBV19 with TRBJ1-5. Germline-derived CDR1 and CDR2 are LNHDA and SQIVND (reference sequence). The CDR3 is 15 residues long. The CDR3 region is CASVTPGMANQPQHF.

The V gene is TRBV11-1, the J gene TRBJ2-7; lacking DNA, the TRBD1 call made by TCRdb goes unchecked. The CDR3 is 17 amino acids. Germline-derived CDR1 and CDR2 are SGHAT and FQDESV (reference sequence). The CDR3 region is CASSWGVDTSVPYEQYF.

The genes are TRBV5-1 and TRBJ2-7; TCRdb's assignment of TRBD2 cannot be checked, as there is no DNA. CDR3 length: 15 residues. Germline V gene data show CDR1 as SGHRS and CDR2 as YFSETQ. The CDR3 region is CASSAGSTTTSEQYF.

The chain is built from TRBV18 and TRBJ1-1; TCRdb picks TRBD1, but there is no DNA to check that call. Germline assignment: CDR1 KGHSH and CDR2 LQKENI. The CDR3 contains 14 residues. CDR3 residues: CASSLWGRNTEAFF.

V is TRBV3-1 and J is TRBJ2-7; there is no DNA to check the TCRdb D call of TRBD2. CDR3 length: 16 residues. CDR1 and CDR2 from the germline V gene are LGHDT and YNNKEL (reference sequence). The CDR3 sequence: CASSQGSGSFSYEQYF.

The rearrangement joins TRBV20-1 to TRBJ2-5; TCRdb's D call, TRBD1, is unchecked because there is no DNA. CDR1 DFQATT and CDR2 SNEGSKA come from the germline V gene (reference sequence). The CDR3 is 15 residues long. CDR3 sequence: CSARKLLAGVETQYF.

The V gene is TRBV12-3 or TRBV12-4, the J gene TRBJ2-7; TCRdb's D gene call, TRBD1, goes unchecked for lack of DNA. This CDR3 spans 13 amino acids. CDR3 in amino acids: CASSYGDPYEQYF.

This sequence joins TRBV21-1 and TRBJ1-5. TRBV21-1 is assigned pseudogene status. This CDR3 has 14 residues. The CDR3 sequence: CADLTNLSNQPQHF.

The genes are TRBV6-1 and TRBJ2-3; TCRdb indicates TRBD1, and absent DNA this call remains unverified. The CDR3 totals 16 residues. Per germline, CDR1 MNHNS and CDR2 SASEGT. The CDR3 loop is CASRNRGELSTDTQYF.

The CDR3 loop is CASSLEGTGLALYEQYF. V usage is TRBV5-1 and J usage is TRBJ2-7; TCRdb's D call, TRBD2, is unchecked because there is no DNA. The germline gives CDR1 SGHRS, CDR2 YFSETQ. CDR3 length: 17 amino acids.

This chain uses TRBV15 with TRBJ1-2. CDR3 size: 12 residues. Germline V gene sequence: CDR1 LNHNV, CDR2 YYDKDF (reference sequence). The CDR3 loop reads CATSRDGVGYTF.

The CDR3 protein is CASSRTGVNYGYTF. This chain uses TRBV7-2 with TRBJ1-2; the D call from TCRdb, TRBD1, cannot be confirmed without DNA. CDR3 length: 14 amino acids. The germline CDR1 and CDR2 sequences are SGHTA and FQGNSA. The complete variable domain, with remaining parts taken from reference TRBV7-2 and TRBJ1-2, reads GAGVSQSPSNKVTEKGKDVELRCDPISGHTALYWYRQSLGQGLEFLIYFQGNSAPDKSGLPSDRFSAERTGGSVSTLTIQRTQQEDSAVYLCASSRTGVNYGYTFGSGTRLTVV.

The chain carries TRBV15 and TRBJ2-3; without DNA, the TCRdb call of TRBD1 cannot be checked. This CDR3 comprises 14 residues. Germline V lookup: CDR1 LNHNV, CDR2 YYDKDF (reference sequence). CDR3 sequence: CATSRAQGTDTQYF.

The V gene is TRBV29-1, the J gene TRBJ1-6; checking the TCRdb D call of TRBD1 is not possible without DNA. CDR1 and CDR2 (germline): SQVTM, ANQGSEA. The length of the CDR3 is 12 residues. The CDR3 sequence: CSVGGAGSPLHF.

The genes are TRBV27 and TRBJ1-1; without DNA, the TCRdb call of TRBD1 cannot be checked. The length of the CDR3 is 17 residues. Germline V gives CDR1 MNHEY, CDR2 SMNVEV (reference sequence). The CDR3 here is CASSLFSTGWSLTEAFF.

This chain connects TRBV12-3 or TRBV12-4 to TRBJ1-1; TCRdb gives TRBD1 as the D gene, but with no DNA this cannot be confirmed. The length of the CDR3 is 13 residues. CDR3: CASGTGGGTEAFF.

This chain joins TRBV7-9 and TRBJ2-1. The CDR3 is 17 amino acids. CDR1 is SEHNR, CDR2 FQNEAQ, per germline (reference sequence). CDR3 amino acids: CASSLFVSSGSYNEQFF.

The V gene is TRBV5-1, the J gene TRBJ2-4; TCRdb indicates TRBD1, and absent DNA this call remains unverified. This CDR3 region has 17 residues. Per germline, CDR1 SGHRS and CDR2 YFSETQ. The CDR3 is CASSPGQGLGAKNIQYF.

The V gene is TRBV30, the J gene TRBJ1-5. CDR1 GTSNPN and CDR2 SVGIG come from the germline V gene (reference sequence). This CDR3 is 13 amino acids long. CDR3 loop: CAYRTTPNQPQHF.

CDR3 loop: CSVLRLQGNADTQYF. The chain uses TRBV29-1 and TRBJ2-3; TCRdb lists TRBD1, though no DNA is available to test this call. CDR3 length: 15 residues. Germline-derived CDR1 and CDR2 are SQVTM and ANQGSEA.

This chain uses TRBV19 with TRBJ2-2; TCRdb gives TRBD2 as the D gene, but with no DNA this cannot be confirmed. CDR1 is LNHDA, CDR2 SQIVND, per germline (reference sequence). The CDR3 is 16 amino acids. CDR3 residues: CASGQYGLALGGELFF.

The V call is TRBV12-3 or TRBV12-4, the J call TRBJ2-3; no DNA is available, so the TRBD2 call from TCRdb remains unchecked. The CDR3 consists of 14 residues. This CDR3 reads CASTPSWNTDTQYF.

The chain employs TRBV12-3 or TRBV12-4 and TRBJ1-1. The CDR3 sequence is 14 residues long. The CDR3 loop reads CASSLGPSVGEAFF.

V usage is TRBV24-1 and J usage is TRBJ2-5; TCRdb names TRBD2, which stays unverified in the absence of DNA. The CDR3 loop spans 17 amino acids. Germline lookup yields CDR1 KGHDR and CDR2 SFDVKD. CDR3 loop: CATRGPPSARYQETQYF.

The chain links TRBV7-2 to TRBJ2-7; with no DNA, the TCRdb D assignment of TRBD1 cannot be verified. CDR3 length: 15 amino acids. Germline V CDR1 and CDR2: SGHTA, FQGNSA. CDR3 sequence: CASSFLLRQGYEQYF.

The genes are TRBV30 and TRBJ1-1; the D gene TCRdb calls, TRBD1, cannot be checked with no DNA. Germline V CDR1 and CDR2: GTSNPN, SVGIG (reference sequence). The CDR3 loop spans 12 amino acids. The CDR3 is CAWTQGNTEAFF.